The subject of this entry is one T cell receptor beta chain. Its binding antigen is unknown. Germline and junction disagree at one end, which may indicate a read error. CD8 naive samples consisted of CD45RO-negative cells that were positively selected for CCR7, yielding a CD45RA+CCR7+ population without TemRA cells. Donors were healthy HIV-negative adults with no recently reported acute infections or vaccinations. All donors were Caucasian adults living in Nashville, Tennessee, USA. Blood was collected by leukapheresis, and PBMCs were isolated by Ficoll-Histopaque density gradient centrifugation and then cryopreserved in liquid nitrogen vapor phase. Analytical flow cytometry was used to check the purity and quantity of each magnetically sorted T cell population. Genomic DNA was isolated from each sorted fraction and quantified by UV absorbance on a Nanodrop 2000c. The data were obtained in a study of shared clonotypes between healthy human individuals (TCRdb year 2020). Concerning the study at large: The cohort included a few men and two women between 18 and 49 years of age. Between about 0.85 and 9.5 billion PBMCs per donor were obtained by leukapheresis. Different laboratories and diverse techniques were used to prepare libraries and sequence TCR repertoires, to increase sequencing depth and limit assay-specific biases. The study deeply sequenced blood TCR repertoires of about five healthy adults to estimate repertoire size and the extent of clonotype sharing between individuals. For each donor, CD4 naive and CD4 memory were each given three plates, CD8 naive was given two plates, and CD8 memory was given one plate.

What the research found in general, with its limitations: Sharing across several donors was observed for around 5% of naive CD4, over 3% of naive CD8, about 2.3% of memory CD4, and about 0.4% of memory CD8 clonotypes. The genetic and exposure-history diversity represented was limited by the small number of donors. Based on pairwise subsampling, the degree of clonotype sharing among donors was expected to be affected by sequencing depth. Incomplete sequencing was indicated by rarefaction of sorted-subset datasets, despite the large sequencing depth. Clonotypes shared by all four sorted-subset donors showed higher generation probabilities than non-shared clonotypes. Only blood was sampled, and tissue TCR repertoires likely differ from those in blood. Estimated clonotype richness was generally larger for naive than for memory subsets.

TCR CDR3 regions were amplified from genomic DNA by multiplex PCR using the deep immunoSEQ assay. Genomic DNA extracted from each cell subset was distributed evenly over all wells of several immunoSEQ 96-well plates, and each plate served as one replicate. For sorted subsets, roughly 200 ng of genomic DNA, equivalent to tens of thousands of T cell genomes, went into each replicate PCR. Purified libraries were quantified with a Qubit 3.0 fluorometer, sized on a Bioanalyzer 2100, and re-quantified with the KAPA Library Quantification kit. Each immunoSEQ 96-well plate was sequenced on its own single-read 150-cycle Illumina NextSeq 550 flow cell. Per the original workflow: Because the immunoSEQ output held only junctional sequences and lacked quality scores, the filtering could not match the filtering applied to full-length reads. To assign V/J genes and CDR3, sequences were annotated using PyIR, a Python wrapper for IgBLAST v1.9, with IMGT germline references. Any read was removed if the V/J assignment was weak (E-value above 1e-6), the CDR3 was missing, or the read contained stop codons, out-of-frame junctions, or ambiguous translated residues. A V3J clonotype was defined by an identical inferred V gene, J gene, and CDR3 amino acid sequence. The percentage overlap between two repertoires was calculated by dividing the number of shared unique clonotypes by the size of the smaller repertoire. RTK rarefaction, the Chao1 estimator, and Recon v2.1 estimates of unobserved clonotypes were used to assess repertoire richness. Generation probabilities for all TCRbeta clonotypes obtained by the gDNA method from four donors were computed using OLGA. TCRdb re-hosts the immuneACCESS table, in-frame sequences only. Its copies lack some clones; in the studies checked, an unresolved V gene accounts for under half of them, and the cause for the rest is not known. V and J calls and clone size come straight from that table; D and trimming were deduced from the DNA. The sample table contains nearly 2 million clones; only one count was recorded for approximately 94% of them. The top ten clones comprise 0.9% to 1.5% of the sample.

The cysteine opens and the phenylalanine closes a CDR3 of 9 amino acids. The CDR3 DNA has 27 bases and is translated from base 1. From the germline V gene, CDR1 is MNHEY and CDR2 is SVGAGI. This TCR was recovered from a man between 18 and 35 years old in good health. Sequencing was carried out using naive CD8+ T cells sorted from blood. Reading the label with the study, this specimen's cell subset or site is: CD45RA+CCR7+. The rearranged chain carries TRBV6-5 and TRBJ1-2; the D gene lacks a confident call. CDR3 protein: CASTLGVAF. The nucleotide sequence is TGTGCCAGCACCCTTGGGGTGGCATTC.